The 30 T cell receptor beta chains presented below share a single source sample, sequenced in a study of a mutant IDH1 vaccine in newly diagnosed glioma. As to time point: baseline, week 1 (first vaccination visit). The treatment here: pre-vaccination baseline after standard-of-care therapy. TCRdb's copy holds only in-frame clones and misses some; the assay was immunoSEQ multiplex PCR. The sample includes about 59,000 clones, about 91% of them seen just once. Sequenced material: PBMCs, taken from a glioma patient treated with radiotherapy, temozolomide or both. These receptors all stem from a middle-aged man with glioma.

J is TRBJ1-5 and V is TRBV27, with D unclear. The CDR3 totals 15 residues. CDR1 and CDR2 from the germline V gene are MNHEY and SMNVEV (reference sequence). V lost 0 bases and J lost 3, with 9 bases in between. CDR3 DNA sequence: TGTGCCAGCAGTTTATCGTCCCATACCAATCAGCCCCAGCATTTT. This encodes CASSLSSHTNQPQHF.

The gene calls are TRBV5-6 and TRBJ2-7; 7 bases fit TRBD2. Germline CDR1 SGHDT, CDR2 YYEEEE. J was trimmed by 2 bases and V by 2 bases; bases with no gene match: 7. This CDR3 contains 15 residues. The CDR3 DNA sequence: TGTGCCAGCAGCTTCGACCTAGCGGCCACCTACGAGCAGTACTTC. Translation: CASSFDLAATYEQYF.

The chain uses TRBV7-9 and TRBJ1-6; D perhaps matches TRBD1 (6 bases). Germline CDR1 is SEHNR and CDR2 is FQNEAQ (reference sequence). The CDR3 has 14 amino acids. The V and J ends lost 5 bases and 10 bases respectively, with 15 bases between them. The CDR3 loop is CASSLQGTGSPLHF. DNA for the CDR3: TGTGCCAGCAGCCTACAGGGAACGGGGTCACCCCTCCACTTT.

The rearrangement uses TRBV5-1 and TRBJ2-7; D gene unclear. The germline gives CDR1 SGHRS, CDR2 YFSETQ. CDR3 size: 15 residues. The V and J ends lost 0 bases and 2 bases respectively, with 12 bases between them. As DNA, the CDR3 is TGCGCCAGCAGCTTGGCAGCAGCGACAACCTACGAGCAGTACTTC. It codes for CASSLAAATTYEQYF. Full variable domain (missing parts from reference TRBV5-1 and TRBJ2-7): KAGVTQTPRYLIKTRGQQVTLSCSPISGHRSVSWYQQTPGQGLQFLFEYFSETQRNKGNFPGRFSGRQFSNSRSEMNVSTLELGDSALYLCASSLAAATTYEQYFGPGTRLTVT.

The gene calls are TRBV7-9 and TRBJ1-4; 10 nucleotides line up with TRBD1. The V and J ends lost 5 bases and 8 bases, in that order; junction bases with no gene match: 5. The CDR3 runs to 14 residues. Germline V CDR1 and CDR2: SEHNR, FQNEAQ (reference sequence). DNA for the CDR3: TGTGCCAGCAGCCGGGACAGGGGATGGGAAAAACTGTTTTTT. Amino acid sequence: CASSRDRGWEKLFF.

The chain recombines TRBV19 with TRBJ1-5; no firm D call. V dropped 7 bases and J dropped 0 bases, with 13 bases sitting between them. The CDR3 consists of 15 residues. From germline, CDR1 is LNHDA and CDR2 SQIVND (reference sequence). The CDR3 bases are TGTGCCAGTATTTGGCAGATTAATAGCAATCAGCCCCAGCATTTT. It yields the protein CASIWQINSNQPQHF.

This chain joins TRBV28 and TRBJ2-7, with D unresolved. This CDR3 is built from 12 residues. Trimming left V 6 bases short and J 5 bases short, with 11 bases between. Germline CDR1 MDHEN, CDR2 SYDVKM. For the CDR3, the DNA is TGTGCCAGCAGCCTCTCGGACGACGAGCAGTACTTC. Translated: CASSLSDDEQYF.

J is TRBJ2-1 and V is TRBV6-6; D is ambiguous. V lost 3 bases and J 8 bases, leaving 5 bases between the germline ends. The CDR3 runs 11 residues. From germline, CDR1 is MNHNY and CDR2 SVGAGI (reference sequence). CDR3 nucleotide sequence: TGTGCCAGCAGTTATGCCTATGAGCAGTTCTTC. Translation gives CASSYAYEQFF.

The chain employs TRBV7-6 and TRBJ2-1; weak D call: TRBD1 (6 bases). Deletions cut 4 bases from V and 6 bases from J, with 22 bases between. The CDR3 has 17 amino acids. Germline values: CDR1 SGHVS, CDR2 FNYEAQ. The CDR3 loop is CASSSKLTGKLSNEQFF. CDR3 bases: TGTGCCAGCAGCTCTAAGTTAACAGGGAAATTAAGCAATGAGCAGTTCTTC.

The rearrangement links TRBV14 to TRBJ2-5; 10 positions agree with TRBD2. This CDR3 spans 15 amino acids. J was trimmed by 5 bases and V by 6 bases; bases with no gene match: 9. Germline CDR1 and CDR2: SGHDN and FVKESK. For the CDR3, the DNA is TGTGCCAGCAGACCCAGCGGGAGGGCCGTTGAGACCCAGTACTTC. This encodes CASRPSGRAVETQYF.

The chain links TRBV10-2 to TRBJ2-1; 15 bases are a match to TRBD2. The CDR3 has 18 amino acids. V lost 8 bases to trimming and J lost 3 bases; unmatched junction nucleotides: 11. CDR1 and CDR2 (germline): WSHSY, SAAADI. The CDR3, as DNA: TGCGCCAGCTCATTTCCGGGACTAGCGGGGGGAAACTACAATGAGCAGTTCTTC. Residues: CASSFPGLAGGNYNEQFF.

The chain combines TRBV7-8 with TRBJ1-4, with a weak D call TRBD1 (6 bases). This CDR3 comprises 14 residues. Germline loops: CDR1 SGHVS, CDR2 FQNEAQ. V lost 1 base, J lost 8 bases, and 11 bases lay in between. Here the CDR3 DNA reads TGTGCCAGCAGCTTAGGGGGGGCCGGGGAAAAACTGTTTTTT. Its translation: CASSLGGAGEKLFF.

The chain has TRBV27 and TRBJ1-1; unclear D gene. Trimming took off 6 bases at V and 3 bases at J, with 5 bases between the two ends. There are 11 residues in the CDR3. The germline V gene encodes CDR1 MNHEY and CDR2 SMNVEV (reference sequence). CDR3 region: CASRGYTEAFF. DNA of the CDR3: TGTGCCAGCAGGGGCTACACTGAAGCTTTCTTT.

This clone was counted a few times. This rearrangement joins TRBV2 to TRBJ1-5; 8 bases are a match to TRBD1. The V gene's germline CDR1 is SNHLY and CDR2 FYNNEI. The CDR3 totals 15 residues. The V gene end was trimmed by 3 bases and the J gene end by 2 bases; junction bases not matched to a gene: 3. CDR3 in amino acids: CASSDPGQGNQPQHF. The DNA of the CDR3 is TGTGCCAGCAGTGATCCGGGACAGGGCAATCAGCCCCAGCATTTT.

V gene TRBV7-2 combines with J gene TRBJ1-4, with TRBD1 identical over 10 bases. Losses at the gene ends were 5 bases for V and 7 bases for J; bases not matched to a gene: 7. The CDR3 length is 15 residues. Germline V lookup: CDR1 SGHTA, CDR2 FQGNSA. The CDR3 region is CASSAGQGGGEKLFF. The CDR3 bases are TGTGCCAGCAGCGCAGGACAGGGGGGCGGTGAAAAACTGTTTTTT.

This clone was recorded a few times. This rearrangement joins TRBV29-1 to TRBJ1-5; no clear D. V was clipped by 0 bases and J by 11 bases, with 14 bases between them. The CDR3 has 13 amino acids. CDR1 SQVTM and CDR2 ANQGSEA come from the germline V gene. The CDR3 sequence is CSVEDAYNRAQHF. In DNA, the CDR3 is TGCAGCGTTGAAGATGCGTATAACCGCGCCCAGCATTTT. Using reference TRBV29-1 and TRBJ1-5 for the parts outside the CDR3, the full variable domain is SAVISQKPSRDICQRGTSLTIQCQVDSQVTMMFWYRQQPGQSLTLIATANQGSEATYESGFVIDKFPISRPNLTFSTLTVSNMSPEDSSIYLCSVEDAYNRAQHFGDGTRLSIL.

The chain employs TRBV5-1 and TRBJ1-2; 9 positions agree with TRBD1. This CDR3 spans 16 amino acids. Germline V lookup: CDR1 SGHRS, CDR2 YFSETQ. Unmatched junction bases numbered 12, after V lost 4 bases and J lost 5 bases. DNA of the CDR3: TGCGCCAGCAGCCGTAGTCCGGGACAGGGAGGGTATGGCTACACCTTC. As protein: CASSRSPGQGGYGYTF. Together with reference TRBV5-1 and TRBJ1-2, the CDR3 gives the full variable domain: KAGVTQTPRYLIKTRGQQVTLSCSPISGHRSVSWYQQTPGQGLQFLFEYFSETQRNKGNFPGRFSGRQFSNSRSEMNVSTLELGDSALYLCASSRSPGQGGYGYTFGSGTRLTVV.

The chain carries TRBV5-1 and TRBJ1-5, with D unclear. Trimming shortened V by 0 bases and J by 5 bases, and 9 bases separated the two germline ends. CDR3 size: 14 residues. CDR1 and CDR2 (germline): SGHRS, YFSETQ. The CDR3 loop reads CASSLEAGHQPQHF. CDR3 nucleotides: TGCGCCAGCAGCTTGGAGGCGGGCCATCAGCCCCAGCATTTT.

This clone was detected only once. V usage is TRBV6-5 and J usage is TRBJ2-3; no clear D. Germline lookup yields CDR1 MNHEY and CDR2 SVGAGI. The length of the CDR3 is 15 residues. The V gene lost 1 base and the J gene lost 0 bases, with 8 bases spanning the gap. The CDR3 DNA reads TGTGCCAGCAGTTACTTCGGACGAAGCACAGATACGCAGTATTTT. Its translation is CASSYFGRSTDTQYF.

V gene TRBV9 combines with J gene TRBJ1-1, with 7 bases fitting TRBD1. This CDR3 contains 14 residues. Looked up from germline, CDR1 is SGDLS and CDR2 is YYNGEE. V was pared by 4 bases and J by 4 bases, with 7 bases of the junction left unmatched. The CDR3 spells CASSFTGERTEAFF. The CDR3 nucleotides read TGTGCCAGCAGCTTTACAGGGGAGCGCACTGAAGCTTTCTTT. The full variable domain, in which reference TRBV9 and TRBJ1-1 provide the parts outside the CDR3, is DSGVTQTPKHLITATGQRVTLRCSPRSGDLSVYWYQQSLDQGLQFLIQYYNGEERAKGNILERFSAQQFPDLHSELNLSSLELGDSALYFCASSFTGERTEAFFGQGTRLTVV.

The gene calls are TRBV6-1 and TRBJ1-3, with D possibly TRBD1 on 6 matching bases. The CDR3 length is 15 residues. Germline CDR1 MNHNS, CDR2 SASEGT. Trimming removed 6 bases from V and 0 bases from J, with 12 bases in between. The CDR3 loop reads CASRRGGSSGNTIYF. For the CDR3, the DNA is TGTGCCAGCAGGAGGGGGGGGAGCTCTGGAAACACCATATATTTT.

The chain recombines TRBV6-1 with TRBJ1-1; D is undetermined. Germline V gives CDR1 MNHNS, CDR2 SASEGT. The V end was cut by 4 bases, the J end by 8 bases, with 2 bases between. This CDR3 has 9 amino acids. CDR3 loop: CASSGEAFF. The CDR3 bases are TGTGCCAGCAGTGGAGAAGCTTTCTTT.

This chain uses TRBV19 with TRBJ2-1, with D unresolved. This CDR3 has 15 amino acids. The V and J ends lost 6 bases and 0 bases respectively, with 12 bases between them. Per the germline V gene, CDR1 is LNHDA and CDR2 is SQIVND (reference sequence). CDR3 nucleotides: TGTGCCAGTAGCCCCGCTCCAAGCTCCTACAATGAGCAGTTCTTC. As protein: CASSPAPSSYNEQFF.

V and J are TRBV14 and TRBJ2-7, with 7 bases matching TRBD1. The CDR3 length is 15 residues. The germline CDR1 and CDR2 sequences are SGHDN and FVKESK. The V segment lost 4 bases and the J segment 7 bases; nucleotides outside the gene matches: 13. The DNA for the CDR3 is TGTGCCAGCAGCCCGGACAGGACCAGTTCGAGAGAGCAGTACTTC. The encoded protein is CASSPDRTSSREQYF.

V and J are TRBV6-5 and TRBJ1-6; D is unresolved. CDR1 and CDR2 (germline): MNHEY, SVGAGI. The CDR3 consists of 12 residues. Trimming removed 4 bases from V and 8 bases from J, with 6 bases in between. CDR3 region: CASSSPDSPLHF. The CDR3 nucleotides are TGTGCCAGCAGTTCCCCCGATTCACCCCTCCACTTT.

The chain links TRBV19 to TRBJ2-7; 8 nucleotides agree with TRBD2. Trimming removed 2 bases from V and 3 bases from J; junction bases left unmatched: 6. CDR1 and CDR2 from the germline V gene are LNHDA and SQIVND (reference sequence). This CDR3 has 15 amino acids. DNA for the CDR3: TGTGCCAGTAGTATATGGGCGGGAGGAGGCTACGAGCAGTACTTC. It encodes CASSIWAGGGYEQYF.

The V call is TRBV15, the J call TRBJ1-4; D gene uncertain. Germline V gives CDR1 LNHNV, CDR2 YYDKDF (reference sequence). The V end lost 8 bases, the J end lost 5 bases, and 12 bases lay between the germline ends. The CDR3 has 13 residues. The CDR3 loop reads CATRSRANEKLFF. CDR3 nucleotide sequence: TGTGCCACCCGGTCAAGGGCAAATGAAAAACTGTTTTTT.

This chain joins TRBV30 and TRBJ1-1; 8 positions match TRBD1. CDR3 length: 14 amino acids. Germline V lookup: CDR1 GTSNPN, CDR2 SVGIG (reference sequence). Trimming at V came to 5 bases and at J to 11 bases, leaving 16 bases not matched to a gene. The CDR3 here is CAWVTGAGLSAAFF. The CDR3 DNA reads TGTGCCTGGGTGACAGGGGCCGGCCTTTCGGCGGCTTTCTTT.

The chain has TRBV6-1 and TRBJ1-3; D is unresolved. The V gene lost 1 base and the J gene lost 0 bases, with 10 bases spanning the gap. CDR1 MNHNS and CDR2 SASEGT come from the germline V gene. The CDR3 runs to 16 residues. Here the CDR3 DNA reads TGTGCCAGCAGTGAAGTCGGAGCAGGCTCTGGAAACACCATATATTTT. Amino acid sequence: CASSEVGAGSGNTIYF.

The chain employs TRBV10-1 and TRBJ2-2; D might be TRBD1 (8 bases). CDR1 WNHNN and CDR2 SYGVQD come from the germline V gene (reference sequence). V lost 6 bases, J lost 7 bases, and 12 bases lay in between. There are 13 residues in the CDR3. The CDR3 spells CASRTGEGGELFF. CDR3 coding DNA: TGCGCCAGCAGGACAGGGGAGGGCGGGGAGCTGTTTTTT.